These T cell receptor beta chains were read from a single sample in a study of shared clonotypes between healthy human individuals. This table comes from immunoSEQ multiplex PCR, and its TCRdb copy is limited to in-frame clones, with some not included. The sample holds just over 2,000,000 clones, about 95% seen once. Material: naive CD8+ T cells sorted from blood. The receptors derive from a man in his late teens or twenties in good health. The conserved cysteine and the conserved F or W are not part of the CDR3 here. The order of the fields is CDR3 length, V gene, J gene, CDR3 protein.

>14|TRBV7-9|TRBJ2-1
ASSFPPLLAHNEQF
>12|TRBV6-5|TRBJ2-7
ASSYGESGYEQY
>12|TRBV7-9|TRBJ1-3
ASSLEVGGNTIY
>14|TRBV6-6|TRBJ2-7
ASSYSTDRTSYEQY
>16|TRBV4-1|TRBJ2-2
ASSQVLGGEGNTGELF
>13|TRBV4-3|TRBJ2-1
ASSQEGWSGDEQF
>15|TRBV27|TRBJ2-3
ATKLAGGPYYTDTQY
>10|TRBV10-3|TRBJ2-5
AIGTLQETQY
>13|TRBV7-9|TRBJ1-4
ASSIRQGANEKLF
>11|TRBV9|TRBJ2-2
ASSDRDAGELF
>15|TRBV4-3|TRBJ1-5
ASSQDQSSRGNQPQH
>14|TRBV27|TRBJ2-3
ASSLLAGGLADTQY
>11|TRBV27|TRBJ2-3
ASSIGGPDTQY
>15|TRBV21-1|TRBJ1-1
ASSKALYDRGGTEAF
>14|TRBV19|TRBJ1-1
ASSIAVRPLNTEAF
>14|TRBV5-6|TRBJ2-1
ASSWELAGLYNEQF
>16|TRBV28|TRBJ2-3
ASSLLNGTFSSTDTQY
>12|TRBV29-1|TRBJ1-2
SVRTAKANYGYT
>12|TRBV6-1|TRBJ1-1
ASSEVSEATEAF
>14|TRBV27|TRBJ2-2
ASSSQGVETTGELF
>12|TRBV29-1|TRBJ1-2
SVEDFGTGGGYT
>15|TRBV19|TRBJ2-7
ASSMGRRAALGWEQY
>13|TRBV18|TRBJ2-3
ASSPVPGDPDTQY
>17|TRBV4-1|TRBJ2-7
ASSQDSVDRYGADYEQY
>14|TRBV11-2|TRBJ2-7
ASSLVQTDSFYEQY
>13|TRBV11-3|TRBJ2-1
ASSPGLAGGPGQF
>12|TRBV27|TRBJ1-5
ASSYTGGNQPQH
>12|TRBV25-1|TRBJ1-2
ASSGYREPFGYT
>14|TRBV13|TRBJ2-7
ASSIGLAEHSYEQY
>12|TRBV29-1|TRBJ2-1
STPTSGGSNEQF
>12|TRBV5-4|TRBJ2-3
ASTLAVNPDTQY
>15|TRBV4-3|TRBJ2-7
ASSQEIGTSGSYEQY
>15|TRBV15|TRBJ2-1
ASSGTSGGPSYNEQF
>11|TRBV19|TRBJ1-1
ASSAGVNTEAF
>16|TRBV27|TRBJ1-4
ASTLEGTGMTTNEKLF
>15|TRBV4-1|TRBJ1-6
ASSQDRGGEGNSPLH
>15|TRBV9|TRBJ2-1
ASSLRPGASSYNEQF
>11|TRBV27|TRBJ2-4
ASSGTSLNIQY
>10|TRBV28|TRBJ2-7
ASSDGAYEQY
>14|TRBV7-9|TRBJ2-1
ASSPIADWIYNEQF
>12|TRBV5-1|TRBJ2-7
ASSLVQDSYEQY
>15|TRBV7-2|TRBJ2-7
ASSLEAGRASNYEQY
>13|TRBV6-5|TRBJ2-1
ASRTGLGPYNEQF
>12|TRBV27|TRBJ2-1
ASSLSGRYNEQF
>12|TRBV7-6|TRBJ2-5
ASSLDRSVETQY
>16|TRBV11-3|TRBJ1-1
ASSRPLGRGRGNTEAF